This record concerns one T cell receptor beta chain sequence. Following extraction, RNA underwent reverse transcription to cDNA, which served as the sequencing template. Sequenced by immunoSEQ multiplex PCR; TCRdb stores in-frame clones only, minus some. Counted here are some 190,000 clones, under 80% occurring once; the ten biggest clones make up approximately 1.2%. This sample was included in a study of CD8+ T cells in alopecia areata. Specified treatment: oral pan-JAK inhibitor, 5-10 mg twice daily. Germline CDR1 and CDR2: MGHDK and SYGVNS. This CDR3 is 11 amino acids long. V was pared by 6 bases and J by 3 bases, with 5 bases between.

The chain uses TRBV25-1 and TRBJ1-1; D uncertain. The sequences come from CD4+ T cells sorted from blood, collected around week 49, from a patient treated with tofacitinib. The origin of this receptor is a human donor with alopecia areata. CDR3 sequence: CASREDTEAFF. The CDR3 nucleotides read TGTGCCAGCAGGGAGGACACTGAAGCTTTCTTT. Combining the CDR3 with reference TRBV25-1 and TRBJ1-1 gives the whole variable domain EADIYQTPRYLVIGTGKKITLECSQTMGHDKMYWYQQDPGMELHLIHYSYGVNSTEKGDLSSESTVSRIRTEHFPLTLESARPSHTSQYLCASREDTEAFFGQGTRLTVV.